The present entry profiles one T cell receptor (beta chain) with its context. The antigen remains undetermined. A read error may account for a junction end that differs from germline. Germline V gene data show CDR1 as SGHAT and CDR2 as FQNNGV. This CDR3 spans 15 amino acids. These data belong to a study of tumor-infiltrating lymphocytes in primary liver carcinoma. Production of TCR beta cDNA used roughly 480 ng total RNA together with a constant-region primer. Modified slightly, ARM-PCR produced TCR beta libraries over three nested multiplex PCR rounds. TRBV1-TRBV30 forward primers paired with a C-beta reverse primer were used in the first two PCR rounds, which ran approximately 10 cycles each. TCRdb reanalysed the multiplex PCR reads using MiXCR and keeps one entry per CDR3 protein. This table holds approximately 60,000 distinct CDR3 sequences, 60% to 85% found once. RNA and DNA were co-extracted from approximately 20-30 mg of unsorted bulk tissue.

General study findings and limits: Whereas tumor region pairs overlapped more, tumor-adjacent and tumor-blood pairs overlapped less. Significantly greater top-250-clone fractions characterized tumors relative to blood (p = 0.039).

The specimen was liver tumor tissue from sampling region 2. As for subset: tumor region T2, inferior pole. V gene TRBV11-2 combines with J gene TRBJ2-2; tentatively, D is TRBD2 (6 bases). The sequence was obtained from a man aged 35 to 55 with primary liver carcinoma and hepatitis B virus infection. Here the CDR3 reads CAGSFAGSKTGELFF. CDR3 coding DNA: TGTGCCGGCAGCTTTGCGGGATCGAAGACCGGGGAACTGTTTTTT.